The 2 T cell receptor beta chains reported below all come from one sample, sequenced in a study of T-cell reconstitution after alpha-beta-depleted transplantation in children. During its preparation, the TCRbeta library received unique molecular identifiers. MiXCR, run by TCRdb on the PCR reads, gives a single entry per CDR3 protein. Of 250,000 or so distinct CDR3 sequences listed, roughly 8% are singletons. Sequences were derived from PBMCs, mostly from graft donor cells, sampled 180 days after TCRalphabeta/CD19-depleted stem cell transplant. The receptor source for this set is a male patient under 18 who had a stem cell transplant for acute lymphoblastic leukemia, so the T cells may come from the graft donor.

This clonotype was recorded many times. The chain has TRBV5-1 and TRBJ2-1, with TRBD2 identical over 8 bases. The CDR3 spans 15 residues. Germline lookup yields CDR1 SGHRS and CDR2 YFSETQ. V shed 2 bases, J shed 5 bases, and the junction held 6 bases outside the gene matches. The CDR3: CASSFWAGGDNEQFF. DNA of the CDR3: TGCGCCAGCAGCTTTTGGGCGGGAGGTGACAATGAGCAGTTCTTC.

In its sample, this clonotype was seen many times. This chain joins TRBV11-2 and TRBJ2-1, with 9 bases fitting TRBD2. The CDR3 totals 17 residues. Germline CDR1 is SGHAT and CDR2 is FQNNGV. Germline trimming cut 8 bases from V and 5 bases from J; bases unmatched to any gene: 16. CDR3: CASALRRAGGHDNEQFF. The CDR3 bases are TGTGCCAGCGCTTTAAGAAGGGCGGGGGGGCACGACAATGAGCAGTTCTTC.